This entry concerns a single T cell receptor (beta chain). This entry comes from a study of blood T cell repertoires in COVID-19. V lost 5 bases, J lost 6 bases, and 14 bases stayed unmatched. CDR3 size: 17 residues. The germline gives CDR1 SGHTA, CDR2 FQGNSA. Original methodology: By means of reference gene primer amplification, nucleated cell counts were estimated. Sequencing was performed with immunoSEQ multiplex PCR; in TCRdb, only in-frame clones are kept and a portion is missing. V and J calls and clone size come straight from that table; D and trimming were deduced from the DNA. Seen here are tens of thousands of clones, approximately 90% observed once, and the top ten hold approximately 14%.

The chain carries TRBV7-2 and TRBJ2-4; 9 bases line up with TRBD1. The sequence was collected from a man aged 70 or older with acute or convalescent COVID-19. Specimen: peripheral blood. The DNA of the CDR3 is TGTGCCAGCAGCGTTAGACCGGGACAGGGTGCGTTAAACATTCAGTACTTC. Encoded protein: CASSVRPGQGALNIQYF.